These 22 T cell receptor beta chains originate from one sample sequenced in a study of HIV-infected children after antiretroviral therapy interruption. The TCR library was built from RNA with a 3' RACE protocol and unique molecular identifiers. MiXCR was run by TCRdb on the 3' RACE reads, yielding one entry per CDR3 protein. The sample lists about 89,000 distinct CDR3 sequences; about 7% were seen once. Treatment noted: PENTA 11 planned treatment interruption arm or continuous ART arm. The sample in question was CD45RA+ CD4+ T cells from PBMCs, pooled from several time points, obtained from a donor given antiretroviral therapy, either interrupted or continuous. Sample subset: naive CD4+ CD45RA+ CD45RO- T cells. These receptor sequences come from a pool of human donors with HIV.

This clonotype was seen many times. The gene calls are TRBV24-1 and TRBJ1-5; D gene unclear. The CDR3 runs 14 residues. Germline-derived CDR1 and CDR2 are KGHDR and SFDVKD. V lost 1 base to trimming and J lost 3 bases, with 6 bases between them. CDR3 protein: CATSDLGNNQPQHF. The CDR3 bases are TGTGCCACCAGTGATTTAGGGAACAATCAGCCCCAGCATTTT.

This clonotype was found many times. The chain recombines TRBV7-2 with TRBJ2-2; no definite D call. Germline CDR1 SGHTA, CDR2 FQGNSA. This CDR3 has 14 amino acids. V gave up 3 bases and J gave up 0 bases, with 5 bases separating them. The CDR3 reads CASSLFANTGELFF. The CDR3 coding sequence is TGTGCCAGCAGCTTGTTCGCGAACACCGGGGAGCTGTTTTTT.

This clonotype was recorded at least ten times. V is TRBV12-3 or TRBV12-4 and J is TRBJ2-1, with 8 bases fitting TRBD1. This CDR3 is built from 14 residues. V lost 6 bases and J lost 9; bases outside the gene matches: 10. The CDR3: CASSPQGAGAEQFF. The CDR3 coding sequence is TGTGCCAGCAGCCCCCAGGGGGCGGGTGCTGAGCAGTTCTTC.

This chain connects TRBV2 to TRBJ2-7; 14 nucleotides match TRBD2. This CDR3 has 16 residues. V lost 6 bases and J lost 4; bases outside the gene matches: 8. Germline CDR1 reads SNHLY; CDR2 reads FYNNEI. The CDR3, as DNA: TGTGCCAGCAGGGCAGGACTAGCGGGGGGACCGTACGAGCAGTACTTC. This encodes CASRAGLAGGPYEQYF.

For this clonotype: A single base separates this from a much larger clone, so it may be a read error. The rearrangement joins TRBV29-1 to TRBJ1-1, with 10 bases matching TRBD1. This CDR3 has 16 residues. In germline, CDR1 is SQVTM, CDR2 ANQGSEA. The CDR3 loop reads CSAEDLVGTGDTEAFF. The CDR3 DNA reads as TGCAGCGCTGAAGATCTCGTTGGGACAGGGGACACTGAAGCTTTCTTT.

This clonotype was seen many times. V and J are TRBV9 and TRBJ2-3, with TRBD2 identical over 11 bases. Looked up from germline, CDR1 is SGDLS and CDR2 is YYNGEE. V shed 0 bases, J shed 7 bases, and the junction held 4 bases outside the gene matches. The CDR3 sequence is 15 residues long. For the CDR3, the DNA is TGTGCCAGCAGCGTAGAAACTAGCGGGGGAAATACGCAGTATTTT. Translation: CASSVETSGGNTQYF.

This clonotype was observed at least ten times. The chain recombines TRBV12-3 or TRBV12-4 with TRBJ2-7; tentative D call: TRBD1 (6 bases). The CDR3 runs 15 residues. V was cut by 8 bases and J by 6 bases, with 23 bases left in between. The CDR3 region is CASAQNRDSSAEQYF. The DNA for the CDR3 is TGTGCCAGCGCACAAAACAGGGATAGTAGTGCCGAGCAGTACTTC.

This clonotype was observed at least ten times. The chain joins TRBV23-1 to TRBJ2-3; 9 positions agree with TRBD2. TRBV23-1 is flagged as an ORF with uncertain function. The CDR3 spans 16 residues. J gave up 5 bases and V 10 bases, and 16 bases lay outside the gene matches. The CDR3 reads CATSGAAGGLVDTQYF. CDR3 in DNA: TGCGCCACTTCCGGGGCGGCGGGAGGGCTGGTAGATACGCAGTATTTT.

V is TRBV20-1 and J is TRBJ2-1; 12 nucleotides line up with TRBD2. Trimming removed 3 bases from V and 5 bases from J; junction bases left unmatched: 2. The CDR3 extends over 14 amino acids. The germline V gene encodes CDR1 DFQATT and CDR2 SNEGSKA (reference sequence). Written as DNA, the CDR3 is TGCAGTGCTAGTGGACTAGCGGGGCACAATGAGCAGTTCTTC. Translating it yields CSASGLAGHNEQFF.

There are a few counts of this clonotype. The genes are TRBV12-3 or TRBV12-4 and TRBJ2-3; 9 bases map to TRBD1. The CDR3 covers 16 residues. V was pared by 5 bases and J by 0 bases, with 6 bases of the junction left unmatched. CDR3 loop: CASSAGTGFSTDTQYF. The CDR3, as DNA: TGTGCCAGCAGTGCCGGGACAGGGTTTAGCACAGATACGCAGTATTTT.

This chain links TRBV18 with TRBJ1-1; tentatively, D is TRBD1 (6 bases). The CDR3 consists of 16 residues. CDR1 is KGHSH, CDR2 LQKENI, per germline. V lost 0 bases and J lost 0, with 11 bases in between. For the CDR3, the DNA is TGTGCCAGCTCACCACCGGACAGATTTATGAACACTGAAGCTTTCTTT. Its protein product is CASSPPDRFMNTEAFF.

This clonotype was recorded at least ten times. This chain's CDR3 is CASSSLTGGQFF. Here the CDR3 DNA reads TGTGCCAGCAGCTCACTAACTGGGGGGCAGTTCTTC. The chain has TRBV9 and TRBJ2-1; TRBD1 or TRBD2 may be the D gene (5 bases each). The CDR3 length is 12 residues. From germline, CDR1 is SGDLS and CDR2 YYNGEE. V was shortened by 4 bases and J by 12 bases, with 14 bases between the two germline ends.

This clonotype appeared many times. The gene calls are TRBV7-2 and TRBJ2-1; possibly TRBD1 or TRBD2 for D (5 bases each). CDR3 length equals 15 residues. Between the trimmed V and J ends, which lost 7 bases and 2 bases, there was a span of 15 bases. The germline V gene encodes CDR1 SGHTA and CDR2 FQGNSA. The CDR3 DNA follows: TGTGCCAGCACCCAACTGGGGGAACCCTACAATGAGCAGTTCTTC. This codes for CASTQLGEPYNEQFF.

This chain connects TRBV3-1 to TRBJ1-6, with a weak D call TRBD1 (6 bases). Germline V CDR1 and CDR2: LGHDT, YNNKEL (reference sequence). The CDR3 has 15 residues. The V end lost 5 bases, the J end lost 4 bases, and 12 bases lay between the germline ends. The CDR3 here is CASSLPGQYNSPLHF. CDR3 nucleotide sequence: TGTGCCAGCAGCTTACCGGGACAATATAATTCACCCCTCCACTTT. Full variable domain (missing parts from reference TRBV3-1 and TRBJ1-6): DTAVSQTPKYLVTQMGNDKSIKCEQNLGHDTMYWYKQDSKKFLKIMFSYNNKELIINETVPNRFSPKSPDKAHLNLHINSLELGDSAVYFCASSLPGQYNSPLHFGNGTRLTVT.

This clonotype has ten or more counts. The chain couples TRBV2 to TRBJ1-1; TRBD1 might be the D (6 bases). Per the germline V gene, CDR1 is SNHLY and CDR2 is FYNNEI. V was pared by 7 bases and J by 0 bases, with 9 bases between. The CDR3 extends over 13 amino acids. In nucleotides, the CDR3 is TGTGCCAGCAAAACAGGGATGAACACTGAAGCTTTCTTT. Its translation is CASKTGMNTEAFF.

The chain is built from TRBV6-6 and TRBJ1-5; 7 bases map to TRBD1. CDR3 length: 16 residues. Trimming cost V 6 bases and J 2 bases; bases outside gene matches: 10. The germline V gene has CDR1 MNHNY and CDR2 SVGAGI (reference sequence). CDR3 loop: CASSRELGQGNQPQHF. CDR3 coding DNA: TGTGCCAGCAGCCGGGAACTCGGACAGGGCAATCAGCCCCAGCATTTT.

This clonotype was observed at least ten times. The V and J genes are TRBV2 and TRBJ2-3; 11 positions agree with TRBD1. Trimming removed 8 bases from V and 3 bases from J; junction bases left unmatched: 7. The CDR3 covers 15 residues. Germline V gene lookup returns CDR1 SNHLY and CDR2 FYNNEI. The DNA for the CDR3 is TGTGCCAGCCACGGGCGGGACAGGGGGACAGATACGCAGTATTTT. Protein: CASHGRDRGTDTQYF. Based on the CDR3 plus reference TRBV2 and TRBJ2-3, the full variable domain is EPEVTQTPSHQVTQMGQEVILRCVPISNHLYFYWYRQILGQKVEFLVSFYNNEISEKSEIFDDQFSVERPDGSNFTLKIRSTKLEDSAMYFCASHGRDRGTDTQYFGPGTRLTVL.

In this sample, this clonotype turned up a few times. This chain uses TRBV5-6 with TRBJ1-6; 7 bases align to TRBD1. The ends lost 4 bases at V and 4 bases at J; junction bases unmatched: 11. Germline V CDR1 and CDR2: SGHDT, YYEEEE. The length of the CDR3 is 17 residues. CDR3: CASSRRPGTEYNSPLHF. Written as DNA, the CDR3 is TGTGCCAGCAGCCGGAGGCCCGGGACAGAGTATAATTCACCCCTCCACTTT.

In its sample, this clonotype was seen many times. This rearrangement joins TRBV6-1 to TRBJ2-3; 14 bases are shared with TRBD2. CDR3 length: 17 residues. Trimming at V came to 4 bases and at J to 1 base, leaving 4 bases not matched to a gene. The germline V gene encodes CDR1 MNHNS and CDR2 SASEGT. The CDR3 is CASSVGLAGVRTDTQYF. CDR3 coding DNA: TGTGCCAGCAGTGTGGGACTAGCGGGAGTTCGCACAGATACGCAGTATTTT.

This clonotype was seen at least ten times. This chain joins TRBV19 and TRBJ2-1; 9 bases are a match to TRBD2. Germline V lookup: CDR1 LNHDA, CDR2 SQIVND (reference sequence). Losses at the gene ends were 8 bases for V and 0 bases for J; bases not matched to a gene: 5. CDR3 size: 15 residues. The CDR3 coding sequence is TGTGCCAGTTCTAGCGGGGAGAGCTCCTACAATGAGCAGTTCTTC. As protein: CASSSGESSYNEQFF.

This clonotype has a count of ten or more. CDR3 sequence reads: CASSPSSMTSGFSYEQYF. The CDR3 DNA is TGTGCCAGCAGTCCTTCGTCTATGACTAGCGGGTTCTCCTACGAGCAGTACTTC. The chain links TRBV6-2 or TRBV6-3 to TRBJ2-7, with 10 positions matching TRBD2. V lost 5 bases to trimming and J lost 0 bases; unmatched junction nucleotides: 13. The CDR3 sequence is 18 residues long. Per the germline V gene, CDR1 is MNHEY and CDR2 is SVGEGT.

This clonotype was seen at least ten times. The chain couples TRBV29-1 to TRBJ2-6, with D possibly TRBD1 on 5 matching bases. The CDR3 covers 13 residues. Trimming stripped 5 bases from V and 2 bases from J, with 7 bases between. CDR1 is SQVTM, CDR2 ANQGSEA, per germline. Written as DNA, the CDR3 is TGCAGCGTTTGGGGCGCTGGGGCCAACGTCCTGACTTTC. This sequence encodes CSVWGAGANVLTF. Full variable domain (remainder filled in from reference TRBV29-1 and TRBJ2-6): SAVISQKPSRDICQRGTSLTIQCQVDSQVTMMFWYRQQPGQSLTLIATANQGSEATYESGFVIDKFPISRPNLTFSTLTVSNMSPEDSSIYLCSVWGAGANVLTFGAGSRLTVL.